The 19 T cell receptor beta chains reported below all come from one sample, sequenced in a study of blood T cell repertoires in COVID-19. Assay used: immunoSEQ multiplex PCR; TCRdb lists only in-frame clones, some missing. Of about 140,000 clones listed, approximately 85% are singletons. Sequenced sample: peripheral blood. These receptors all come from a middle-aged man with acute or convalescent COVID-19.

The rearrangement joins TRBV2 to TRBJ2-2, with a weak D call TRBD2 (5 bases). The CDR3 totals 15 residues. The germline gives CDR1 SNHLY, CDR2 FYNNEI. Trimming left V 2 bases short and J 0 bases short, with 7 bases between. In nucleotides, the CDR3 is TGTGCCAGCAGTGAACAAGCGGCGAACACCGGGGAGCTGTTTTTT. Translated, it gives CASSEQAANTGELFF.

This chain connects TRBV19 to TRBJ1-2; 8 bases fit TRBD1. Trimming at V came to 7 bases and at J to 2 bases, leaving 9 bases not matched to a gene. The CDR3 is made up of 15 amino acids. Germline CDR1 LNHDA, CDR2 SQIVND (reference sequence). The CDR3 spells CASTYRGQANYGYTF. CDR3 nucleotides: TGTGCCAGTACATACAGGGGACAGGCCAACTATGGCTACACCTTC.

The chain uses TRBV21-1 and TRBJ2-3; the DNA was not compared with TRBD2, the D call given in the table. TRBV21-1 is a known pseudogene. The CDR3 covers 16 residues. This CDR3 is CASSKGTTDLQDTQYF. The CDR3, as DNA: TGTGCCAGCAGCAAAGGGACTACAGACCTACAGGATACGCAGTATTTT.

The chain is built from TRBV6-4 and TRBJ1-1, with TRBD1 identical over 10 bases. There are 14 residues in the CDR3. The germline CDR1 and CDR2 sequences are MRHNA and SNTAGT. V dropped 5 bases and J dropped 4; count of bases not matched to a gene: 4. In DNA form, the CDR3 reads TGTGCCAGCAGTCCCGGGACAGGGGTCACTGAAGCTTTCTTT. Protein: CASSPGTGVTEAFF.

This sequence joins TRBV6-5 and TRBJ1-2, with D possibly TRBD1 on 5 matching bases. With 5 bases removed from V and 2 bases from J, the gap between germline ends came to 12 bases. Germline assignment: CDR1 MNHEY and CDR2 SVGAGI. The CDR3 contains 14 residues. The chain's CDR3 is CASSPQGKNYGYTF. The CDR3 DNA sequence: TGTGCCAGCAGTCCTCAGGGAAAGAACTATGGCTACACCTTC.

The V call is TRBV27, the J call TRBJ2-2; weak D call: TRBD2 (6 bases). The germline V gene has CDR1 MNHEY and CDR2 SMNVEV (reference sequence). CDR3 length: 14 residues. V shed 2 bases and J shed 7 bases, with 11 bases lying between them. The CDR3 protein is CASSLAGISGELFF. CDR3 coding DNA: TGTGCCAGCAGTTTAGCGGGGATCAGCGGGGAGCTGTTTTTT.

The chain uses TRBV29-1 and TRBJ2-3, with 10 positions matching TRBD2. There are 18 residues in the CDR3. Germline V gene data show CDR1 as SQVTM and CDR2 as ANQGSEA. V lost 5 bases to trimming and J lost 0 bases; unmatched junction nucleotides: 14. Here the CDR3 reads CSVRGLAGGKTSTDTQYF. CDR3 DNA sequence: TGCAGCGTTAGGGGGTTAGCGGGAGGTAAAACTAGCACAGATACGCAGTATTTT.

This rearrangement joins TRBV6-2 or TRBV6-3 to TRBJ2-3, with D perhaps TRBD2 (6 bases). CDR3 size: 14 residues. Trimming took off 2 bases at V and 5 bases at J, with 11 bases between the two ends. Germline CDR1 reads MNHEY; CDR2 reads SVGEGT. The CDR3 nucleotides are TGTGCCAGCAGTTACGTGGGGGGTCGAGATACGCAGTATTTT. Amino acid sequence: CASSYVGGRDTQYF.

The chain couples TRBV5-1 to TRBJ1-2, with D tentatively TRBD1 (6 bases). This CDR3 spans 14 amino acids. The ends were cut back, 2 bases at V and 6 bases at J, with 14 bases in the middle. Per germline, CDR1 SGHRS and CDR2 YFSETQ. The CDR3 loop reads CASSFLGQQNGYTF. The DNA for the CDR3 is TGCGCCAGCAGCTTCCTAGGACAGCAAAATGGCTACACCTTC.

The V and J genes are TRBV24-1 and TRBJ2-3; 7 bases are a match to TRBD2. The CDR3 is made up of 13 amino acids. Trimming took 10 bases from V and 7 from J; bases not matched to a gene: 10. CDR1 and CDR2 from the germline V gene are KGHDR and SFDVKD. This CDR3 is CATGGEDFNTQYF. CDR3 nucleotides: TGTGCCACGGGAGGGGAGGATTTTAATACGCAGTATTTT.

The chain employs TRBV10-3 and TRBJ1-1; perhaps TRBD1 as D (6 bases). CDR1 ENHRY and CDR2 SYGVKD come from the germline V gene. The ends were cut back, 3 bases at V and 5 bases at J, with 13 bases in the middle. The CDR3 loop spans 14 amino acids. The CDR3 DNA reads as TGTGCCATCAGTGAAGGGGGGGCAGGGACTGAAGCTTTCTTT. Its protein product is CAISEGGAGTEAFF.

The chain is built from TRBV7-8 and TRBJ2-2; D not certain. The CDR3 is 16 residues long. In germline, CDR1 is SGHVS, CDR2 FQNEAQ. V was trimmed by 1 base and J by 7 bases, leaving 16 bases between them. This CDR3 is CASSLEVLPAGGELFF. The DNA for the CDR3 is TGTGCCAGCAGCTTAGAAGTCCTGCCCGCCGGCGGGGAGCTGTTTTTT.

The V and J genes are TRBV7-9 and TRBJ2-1; 9 bases map to TRBD2. CDR1 SEHNR and CDR2 FQNEAQ come from the germline V gene (reference sequence). V was pared by 5 bases and J by 0 bases, with 5 bases of the junction left unmatched. The CDR3 is made up of 16 amino acids. The CDR3 nucleotides read TGTGCCAGCAGCCACCTTAGCGGGAGCTCCTACAATGAGCAGTTCTTC. It encodes CASSHLSGSSYNEQFF.

Only one count was recorded for this clone. The genes are TRBV18 and TRBJ2-1; D gene unclear. This CDR3 comprises 16 residues. The germline V gene encodes CDR1 KGHSH and CDR2 LQKENI. Trimming removed 3 bases from V and 5 bases from J, with 17 bases in between. The CDR3 loop is CASSPLSSLMDNEQFF. In nucleotides, the CDR3 is TGTGCCAGCTCACCTTTGAGTTCTTTAATGGACAATGAGCAGTTCTTC.

The V gene is TRBV5-4, the J gene TRBJ1-2; no clear D gene. Per germline, CDR1 SGHNT and CDR2 YYREEE (reference sequence). Deletions cut 0 bases from V and 0 bases from J, with 6 bases between. This CDR3 is built from 14 residues. The CDR3: CASSLDPANYGYTF. CDR3 sequence (DNA): TGTGCCAGCAGCTTGGATCCGGCTAACTATGGCTACACCTTC.

This clone was seen only once. The chain uses TRBV3-1 (or the pseudogene TRBV3-2) and TRBJ2-2, with 9 nucleotides matching TRBD2. V shed 2 bases and J 6 bases; nucleotides not matched to a gene: 4. Looked up from germline, CDR1 is LGHDT and CDR2 is YNNKEL (reference sequence). This CDR3 has 15 amino acids. The DNA of the CDR3 is TGTGCCAGCAGCCAATTAGCGGGAGATGCCGGGGAGCTGTTTTTT. This encodes CASSQLAGDAGELFF.

The chain employs TRBV11-2 and TRBJ2-2, with D possibly TRBD1 on 6 matching bases. The CDR3 totals 15 residues. Trimming removed 5 bases from V and 2 bases from J, with 12 bases in between. CDR1 and CDR2 (germline): SGHAT, FQNNGV. The CDR3 DNA is TGTGCCAGCAGCCTCTCGGGACATAACACCGGGGAGCTGTTTTTT. It is translated as CASSLSGHNTGELFF.

This sequence joins TRBV29-1 and TRBJ1-2; 10 bases are a match to TRBD1. This CDR3 is built from 16 residues. The germline CDR1 and CDR2 sequences are SQVTM and ANQGSEA. V dropped 5 bases and J dropped 2; count of bases not matched to a gene: 11. DNA of the CDR3: TGCAGCGTTATAAGAGCCCCGGGACAGGGGAACTATGGCTACACCTTC. This translates into CSVIRAPGQGNYGYTF. Full variable domain (remainder filled in from reference TRBV29-1 and TRBJ1-2): SAVISQKPSRDICQRGTSLTIQCQVDSQVTMMFWYRQQPGQSLTLIATANQGSEATYESGFVIDKFPISRPNLTFSTLTVSNMSPEDSSIYLCSVIRAPGQGNYGYTFGSGTRLTVV.

This chain links TRBV27 with TRBJ2-1; D is unclear. V was trimmed by 4 bases and J by 6 bases, leaving 10 bases between them. Per germline, CDR1 MNHEY and CDR2 SMNVEV (reference sequence). The CDR3 totals 13 residues. The CDR3 protein is CASSSNTGNEQFF. CDR3 DNA sequence: TGTGCCAGCAGTTCTAATACTGGCAATGAGCAGTTCTTC.